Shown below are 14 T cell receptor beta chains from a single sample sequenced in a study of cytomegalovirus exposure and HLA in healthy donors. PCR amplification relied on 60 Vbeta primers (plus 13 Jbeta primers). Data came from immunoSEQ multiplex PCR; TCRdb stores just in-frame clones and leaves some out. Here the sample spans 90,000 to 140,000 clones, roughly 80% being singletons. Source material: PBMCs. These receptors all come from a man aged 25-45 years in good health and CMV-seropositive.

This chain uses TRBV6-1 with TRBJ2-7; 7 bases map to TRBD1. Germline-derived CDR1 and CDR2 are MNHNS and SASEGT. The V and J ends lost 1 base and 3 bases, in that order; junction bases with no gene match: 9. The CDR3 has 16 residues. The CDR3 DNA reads TGTGCCAGCAGTGAAGGGATGGCAGGGGGTCTCTACGAGCAGTACTTC. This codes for CASSEGMAGGLYEQYF.

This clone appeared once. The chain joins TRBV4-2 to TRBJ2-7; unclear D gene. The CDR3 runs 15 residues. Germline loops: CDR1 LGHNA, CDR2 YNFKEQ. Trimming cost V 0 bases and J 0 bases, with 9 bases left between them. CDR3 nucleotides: TGTGCCAGCAGCCAAGATCTTCTATTCTCCTACGAGCAGTACTTC. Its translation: CASSQDLLFSYEQYF.

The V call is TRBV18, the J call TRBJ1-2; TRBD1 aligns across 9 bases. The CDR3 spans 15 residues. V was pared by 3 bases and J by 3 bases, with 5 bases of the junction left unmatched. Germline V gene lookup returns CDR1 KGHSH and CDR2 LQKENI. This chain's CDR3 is CASSPAGQGDYGYTF. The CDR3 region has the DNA TGTGCCAGCTCACCCGCGGGACAGGGAGACTATGGCTACACCTTC.

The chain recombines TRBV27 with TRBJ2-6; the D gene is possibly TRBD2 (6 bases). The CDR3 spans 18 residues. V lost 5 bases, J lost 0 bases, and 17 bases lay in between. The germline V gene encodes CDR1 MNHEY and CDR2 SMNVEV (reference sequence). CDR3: CASSPSSGVPSGANVLTF. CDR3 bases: TGTGCCAGCAGTCCATCCTCGGGGGTACCCTCTGGGGCCAACGTCCTGACTTTC.

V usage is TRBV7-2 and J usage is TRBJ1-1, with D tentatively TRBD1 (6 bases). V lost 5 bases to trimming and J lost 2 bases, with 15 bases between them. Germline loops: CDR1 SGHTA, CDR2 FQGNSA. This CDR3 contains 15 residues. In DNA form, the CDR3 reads TGTGCCAGCAGCGTACAGACAGGACCCAACACTGAAGCTTTCTTT. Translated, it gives CASSVQTGPNTEAFF.

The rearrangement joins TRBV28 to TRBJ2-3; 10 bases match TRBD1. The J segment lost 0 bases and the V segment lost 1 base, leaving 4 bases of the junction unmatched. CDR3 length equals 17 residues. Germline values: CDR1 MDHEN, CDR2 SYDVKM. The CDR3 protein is CASSLLPGQGSTDTQYF. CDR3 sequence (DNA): TGTGCCAGCAGTTTATTACCGGGACAGGGGAGCACAGATACGCAGTATTTT.

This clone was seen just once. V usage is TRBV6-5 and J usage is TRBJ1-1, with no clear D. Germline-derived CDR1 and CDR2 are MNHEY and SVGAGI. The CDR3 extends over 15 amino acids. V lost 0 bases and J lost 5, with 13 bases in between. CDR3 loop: CASSYSPRARTEAFF. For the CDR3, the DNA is TGTGCCAGCAGTTACTCGCCGAGGGCGAGGACTGAAGCTTTCTTT.

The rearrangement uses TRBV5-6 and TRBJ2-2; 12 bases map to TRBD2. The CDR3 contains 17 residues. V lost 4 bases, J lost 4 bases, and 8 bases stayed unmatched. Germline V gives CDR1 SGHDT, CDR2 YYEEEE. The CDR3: CASSPQGLAGPTGELFF. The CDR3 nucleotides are TGTGCCAGCAGCCCCCAAGGACTAGCGGGGCCCACCGGGGAGCTGTTTTTT.

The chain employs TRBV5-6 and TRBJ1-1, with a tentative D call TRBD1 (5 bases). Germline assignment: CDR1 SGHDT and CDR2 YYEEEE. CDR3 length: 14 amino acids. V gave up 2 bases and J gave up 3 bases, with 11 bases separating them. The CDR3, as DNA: TGTGCCAGCAGCTTAAGGGGCGGATACACTGAAGCTTTCTTT. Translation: CASSLRGGYTEAFF.

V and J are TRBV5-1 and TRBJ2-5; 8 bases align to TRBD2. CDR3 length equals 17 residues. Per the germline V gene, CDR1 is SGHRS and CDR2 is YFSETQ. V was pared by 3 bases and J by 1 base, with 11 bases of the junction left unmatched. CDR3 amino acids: CASSSGHGLAGQETQYF. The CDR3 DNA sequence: TGCGCCAGCAGCTCGGGCCATGGGCTAGCGGGCCAAGAGACCCAGTACTTC.

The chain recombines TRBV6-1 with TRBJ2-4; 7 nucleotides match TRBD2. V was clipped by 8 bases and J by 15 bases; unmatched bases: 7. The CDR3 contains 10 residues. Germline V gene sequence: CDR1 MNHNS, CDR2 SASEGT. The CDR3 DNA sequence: TGTGCCAGCTCATCTAGCGGCCTGTACTTC. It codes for CASSSSGLYF.

CDR3 bases: TGCGCCAGCAGCCAGGGGCCAGAGGACTACGAGCAGTACTTC. Translation: CASSQGPEDYEQYF. The chain uses TRBV4-3 and TRBJ2-7; D may be TRBD1 (5 bases). The CDR3 spans 14 residues. V was shortened by 3 bases and J by 3 bases, with 12 bases between the two germline ends. Germline CDR1 and CDR2: LGHNA and YSLEER.

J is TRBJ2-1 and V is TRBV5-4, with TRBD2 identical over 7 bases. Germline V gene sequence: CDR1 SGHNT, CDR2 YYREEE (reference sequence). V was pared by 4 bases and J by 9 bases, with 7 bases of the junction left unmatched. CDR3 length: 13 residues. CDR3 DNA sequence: TGTGCCAGCAGCCATATTTGGGAGGGTGAGCAGTTCTTC. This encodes CASSHIWEGEQFF.

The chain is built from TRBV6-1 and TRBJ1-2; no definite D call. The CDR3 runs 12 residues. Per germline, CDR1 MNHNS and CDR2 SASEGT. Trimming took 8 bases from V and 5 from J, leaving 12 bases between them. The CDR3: CASVEVLYGYTF. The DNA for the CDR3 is TGTGCCAGCGTTGAGGTTTTATATGGCTACACCTTC.